The 30 T cell receptor beta chains presented below share a single source sample, sequenced in a study of T cell repertoires in ileal Crohn's disease. TCRdb's copy holds only in-frame clones and misses some; the assay was immunoSEQ multiplex PCR. The table has roughly 14,000 clones, about 82% seen once. The sample was ileal tissue. Every receptor here comes from an adult with Crohn's disease.

By sample share, this clone is large (0.1 to 1%). V is TRBV4-1 and J is TRBJ1-1; D is unresolved. This CDR3 is built from 11 residues. V lost 2 bases to trimming and J lost 11 bases, with 9 bases between them. In germline, CDR1 is MGHRA, CDR2 YSYEKL. The CDR3 here is CASSQSTNAFF. CDR3 bases: TGCGCCAGCAGCCAATCTACGAACGCTTTCTTT.

This clone was counted only a few times. This sequence joins TRBV7-8 and TRBJ1-2, with no clear D. Germline lookup yields CDR1 SGHVS and CDR2 FQNEAQ. Trimming shortened V by 6 bases and J by 4 bases, and 12 bases separated the two germline ends. This CDR3 has 13 amino acids. The CDR3 DNA reads as TGTGCCAGCAGTCTGGCCCGATTCTATGGCTACACCTTC. It specifies CASSLARFYGYTF.

The rearrangement joins TRBV2 to TRBJ2-7; 11 bases map to TRBD1. J was trimmed by 1 base and V by 6 bases; bases with no gene match: 8. The CDR3 covers 16 residues. CDR1 SNHLY and CDR2 FYNNEI come from the germline V gene. The CDR3 sequence: CASRAGTGGTSYEQYF. The CDR3 DNA reads TGTGCCAGCAGGGCCGGGACAGGGGGGACTTCCTACGAGCAGTACTTC. The variable domain in full, completed from reference TRBV2 and TRBJ2-7, reads EPEVTQTPSHQVTQMGQEVILRCVPISNHLYFYWYRQILGQKVEFLVSFYNNEISEKSEIFDDQFSVERPDGSNFTLKIRSTKLEDSAMYFCASRAGTGGTSYEQYFGPGTRLTVT.

The CDR3 sequence: CASSLEGDTQYF. DNA of the CDR3: TGCGCCAGCAGCTTGGAGGGGGATACGCAGTATTTT. V usage is TRBV5-1 and J usage is TRBJ2-3; D might be TRBD1 (5 bases). This CDR3 region has 12 residues. Germline V lookup: CDR1 SGHRS, CDR2 YFSETQ. With 0 bases removed from V and 6 bases from J, the gap between germline ends came to 5 bases.

V and J are TRBV7-2 and TRBJ1-2; 11 bases match TRBD1. V shed 1 base and J 2 bases; nucleotides not matched to a gene: 6. The CDR3 contains 17 residues. In germline, CDR1 is SGHTA, CDR2 FQGNSA. This CDR3 is CASSLDRTGGPNYGYTF. The DNA for the CDR3 is TGTGCCAGCAGCTTAGATCGGACAGGGGGCCCAAACTATGGCTACACCTTC.

The rearrangement links TRBV6-5 to TRBJ2-1; 10 bases match TRBD1. The germline V gene has CDR1 MNHEY and CDR2 SVGAGI. Trimming took 6 bases from V and 6 from J; bases not matched to a gene: 8. The CDR3 runs to 15 residues. CDR3 in DNA: TGTGCCAGCAGCTTGACAGGGGGCTGGAGCAATGAGCAGTTCTTC. Its translation: CASSLTGGWSNEQFF.

This clone turned up a few times. The V call is TRBV6-5, the J call TRBJ2-3; 12 nucleotides align to TRBD2. Trimming removed 5 bases from V and 3 bases from J; junction bases left unmatched: 3. Germline CDR1 and CDR2: MNHEY and SVGAGI. The CDR3 is 15 residues long. The CDR3 sequence: CASSRLAGETDTQYF. The DNA for the CDR3 is TGTGCCAGCAGTAGACTAGCGGGGGAGACAGATACGCAGTATTTT.

V and J are TRBV5-1 and TRBJ2-5; tentatively, D is TRBD2 (7 bases). The V end was cut by 0 bases, the J end by 6 bases, with 12 bases between. CDR3 length: 14 amino acids. Germline CDR1 is SGHRS and CDR2 is YFSETQ. The DNA of the CDR3 is TGCGCCAGCAGCTTGGAGGCGGGGGCGCAGACCCAGTACTTC. Amino acids: CASSLEAGAQTQYF. Filled out from reference TRBV5-1 and TRBJ2-5, the complete variable domain reads KAGVTQTPRYLIKTRGQQVTLSCSPISGHRSVSWYQQTPGQGLQFLFEYFSETQRNKGNFPGRFSGRQFSNSRSEMNVSTLELGDSALYLCASSLEAGAQTQYFGPGTRLLVL.

The rearrangement uses TRBV19 and TRBJ2-1; 10 bases match TRBD2. The length of the CDR3 is 14 residues. With V trimmed by 4 bases and J by 14 bases, 11 bases remained unmatched. Germline values: CDR1 LNHDA, CDR2 SQIVND (reference sequence). CDR3: CASSTALGTSVEFF. CDR3 bases: TGTGCCAGTAGTACCGCTCTTGGGACTAGCGTTGAGTTCTTC.

The chain uses TRBV6-6 and TRBJ2-1, with D perhaps TRBD1 (5 bases). V was trimmed by 7 bases and J by 6 bases, leaving 16 bases between them. Germline CDR1 reads MNHNY; CDR2 reads SVGAGI (reference sequence). CDR3 length equals 14 residues. CDR3 bases: TGTGCCAGCACCCGACCCGGTAGGGGCAATGAGCAGTTCTTC. This translates into CASTRPGRGNEQFF.

V gene TRBV7-9 combines with J gene TRBJ2-2; TRBD1 agrees at 7 bases. The CDR3 has 15 residues. J lost 8 bases, V lost 6 bases, and 12 bases had no gene match. CDR1 and CDR2 from the germline V gene are SEHNR and FQNEAQ (reference sequence). CDR3 DNA: TGTGCCAGCAGGCCGGGACAGACAAGGACAGGGGAGCTGTTTTTT. Its protein is CASRPGQTRTGELFF.

The chain combines TRBV19 with TRBJ2-1; 7 bases align to TRBD1. The CDR3 contains 12 residues. CDR1 is LNHDA, CDR2 SQIVND, per germline (reference sequence). V was clipped by 7 bases and J by 7 bases; unmatched bases: 4. CDR3 nucleotide sequence: TGTGCCAGTAAGACAGGGAGAAATGAGCAGTTCTTC. Amino acid sequence: CASKTGRNEQFF.

The chain uses TRBV5-4 and TRBJ2-2, with D possibly matching TRBD1 (5 bases). V dropped 0 bases and J dropped 3 bases, with 9 bases sitting between them. Per germline, CDR1 SGHNT and CDR2 YYREEE (reference sequence). The CDR3 is 15 residues long. CDR3 in DNA: TGTGCCAGCAGCTTGGCCAGGGATGACACCGGGGAGCTGTTTTTT. Protein product: CASSLARDDTGELFF.

The chain carries TRBV9 and TRBJ1-4; 8 positions match TRBD1. V gave up 7 bases and J gave up 0 bases; unmatched junction bases: 5. CDR3 length: 15 residues. Germline V CDR1 and CDR2: SGDLS, YYNGEE. Here the CDR3 DNA reads TGTGCCAGCGCCCCGGGACAGGCAACTAATGAAAAACTGTTTTTT. Its protein product is CASAPGQATNEKLFF.

The chain couples TRBV5-1 to TRBJ2-3, with D perhaps matching TRBD2 (5 bases). CDR3 length: 15 residues. CDR1 is SGHRS, CDR2 YFSETQ, per germline. Trimming took off 4 bases at V and 0 bases at J, with 12 bases between the two ends. CDR3 sequence: CASSRVGESTDTQYF. The CDR3 DNA follows: TGCGCCAGCAGCCGTGTCGGGGAGAGCACAGATACGCAGTATTTT.

This clone was detected once. The chain has TRBV9 and TRBJ2-1; D possibly corresponds to TRBD2 (6 bases). CDR1 and CDR2 (germline): SGDLS, YYNGEE. V was shortened by 6 bases and J by 7 bases, with 17 bases between the two germline ends. This CDR3 spans 14 amino acids. The CDR3 region has the DNA TGTGCCAGCACCTCGGGGTTTAGCGGAAATGAGCAGTTCTTC. It codes for CASTSGFSGNEQFF.

The chain is built from TRBV5-1 and TRBJ1-1; unclear D gene. The germline CDR1 and CDR2 sequences are SGHRS and YFSETQ. CDR3 size: 15 residues. V shed 0 bases and J shed 0 bases, with 9 bases lying between them. CDR3 residues: CASSLVLSLNTEAFF. The CDR3, as DNA: TGCGCCAGCAGCTTGGTATTGTCCCTGAACACTGAAGCTTTCTTT. Full variable domain (rest looked up from reference TRBV5-1 and TRBJ1-1): KAGVTQTPRYLIKTRGQQVTLSCSPISGHRSVSWYQQTPGQGLQFLFEYFSETQRNKGNFPGRFSGRQFSNSRSEMNVSTLELGDSALYLCASSLVLSLNTEAFFGQGTRLTVV.

The V and J genes are TRBV5-4 and TRBJ1-3; 7 bases are shared with TRBD1. Trimming took 4 bases from V and 4 from J; bases not matched to a gene: 8. CDR3 length: 15 amino acids. Germline values: CDR1 SGHNT, CDR2 YYREEE (reference sequence). DNA of the CDR3: TGTGCCAGCAGCGCCACAGGGGAAGGGGGAAACACCATATATTTT. Protein sequence: CASSATGEGGNTIYF.

This chain uses TRBV7-8 with TRBJ2-5, with a weak D call TRBD1 (5 bases). V lost 2 bases and J lost 3, with 13 bases in between. CDR1 and CDR2 (germline): SGHVS, FQNEAQ. The CDR3 loop spans 15 amino acids. This CDR3 is CASSLIQGNKETQYF. The CDR3 DNA follows: TGTGCCAGCAGCTTAATTCAGGGAAACAAAGAGACCCAGTACTTC. The entire variable domain, with the rest obtained from reference TRBV7-8 and TRBJ2-5, is as follows: GAGVSQSPRYKVAKRGQDVALRCDPISGHVSLFWYQQALGQGPEFLTYFQNEAQLDKSGLPSDRFFAERPEGSVSTLKIQRTQQEDSAVYLCASSLIQGNKETQYFGPGTRLLVL.

The V gene is TRBV27, the J gene TRBJ2-1; 7 positions agree with TRBD2. V shed 7 bases and J 5 bases; nucleotides not matched to a gene: 11. The germline gives CDR1 MNHEY, CDR2 SMNVEV (reference sequence). CDR3 length equals 15 residues. CDR3 DNA: TGTGCCAGCACCCCTTTTTCGGGGGGAAACAATGAGCAGTTCTTC. It codes for CASTPFSGGNNEQFF.

The rearrangement links TRBV5-1 to TRBJ2-3; 11 nucleotides agree with TRBD2. Germline-derived CDR1 and CDR2 are SGHRS and YFSETQ. The V gene end was trimmed by 0 bases and the J gene end by 8 bases; junction bases not matched to a gene: 8. The CDR3 runs to 16 residues. CDR3 protein: CASSLALAGVLGTQYF. CDR3 nucleotide sequence: TGCGCCAGCAGCTTGGCACTAGCGGGAGTGCTGGGTACGCAGTATTTT.

The chain employs TRBV19 and TRBJ2-4, with 7 nucleotides matching TRBD1. Germline V lookup: CDR1 LNHDA, CDR2 SQIVND (reference sequence). J was trimmed by 2 bases and V by 4 bases; bases with no gene match: 5. The CDR3 is 15 amino acids. CDR3 sequence: CASSTDRGPKNIQYF. In DNA form, the CDR3 reads TGTGCCAGTAGTACTGATAGGGGGCCCAAAAACATTCAGTACTTC. The whole variable domain, remainder taken from reference TRBV19 and TRBJ2-4, is DGGITQSPKYLFRKEGQNVTLSCEQNLNHDAMYWYRQDPGQGLRLIYYSQIVNDFQKGDIAEGYSVSREKKESFPLTVTSAQKNPTAFYLCASSTDRGPKNIQYFGAGTRLSVL.

The chain has TRBV9 and TRBJ2-7; a possible D gene is TRBD2 (5 bases). The CDR3 contains 14 residues. Germline-derived CDR1 and CDR2 are SGDLS and YYNGEE. V was shortened by 0 bases and J by 7 bases, with 14 bases between the two germline ends. CDR3 residues: CASSVGQAPGEQYF. CDR3 coding DNA: TGTGCCAGCAGCGTAGGGCAGGCCCCGGGGGAGCAGTACTTC.

This rearrangement joins TRBV15 to TRBJ1-5, with 7 bases identical to TRBD1. The junction had 7 bases not matched to a gene; V was cut back by 3 bases and J by 5 bases. CDR3 length equals 15 residues. CDR1 is LNHNV, CDR2 YYDKDF, per germline (reference sequence). CDR3 sequence reads: CATSSGRDSYQPQHF. The CDR3 region has the DNA TGTGCCACCAGCAGTGGCCGGGACAGTTATCAGCCCCAGCATTTT.

A single count supports this clone. This chain uses TRBV27 with TRBJ2-5, with 11 bases lining up with TRBD2. CDR3 length equals 16 residues. V shed 4 bases and J 4 bases; nucleotides not matched to a gene: 8. Germline V gene lookup returns CDR1 MNHEY and CDR2 SMNVEV (reference sequence). The CDR3 nucleotides read TGTGCCAGCAGTTCCCCGCTAGCGGGAGGTCCAGAGACCCAGTACTTC. Translation: CASSSPLAGGPETQYF.

This CDR3 reads CASKAGGQAAHEQYF. The CDR3 region has the DNA TGCGCCAGCAAGGCCGGGGGGCAGGCGGCGCACGAGCAGTACTTC. The V call is TRBV5-1, the J call TRBJ2-7, with D tentatively TRBD2 (7 bases). Germline V gene data show CDR1 as SGHRS and CDR2 as YFSETQ. The CDR3 is 15 residues long. Between the trimmed V and J ends, which lost 6 bases and 5 bases, there was a span of 21 bases.

The chain employs TRBV5-4 and TRBJ2-1; TRBD2 agrees at 10 bases. The J segment lost 2 bases and the V segment lost 4 bases, leaving 6 bases of the junction unmatched. The CDR3 has 16 residues. Looked up from germline, CDR1 is SGHNT and CDR2 is YYREEE (reference sequence). CDR3 in DNA: TGTGCCAGCAGCGCGAGCCTAGCGGGAGCCTACAATGAGCAGTTCTTC. The encoded protein is CASSASLAGAYNEQFF. Drawing the rest from reference TRBV5-4 and TRBJ2-1, the complete variable domain is ETGVTQSPTHLIKTRGQQVTLRCSSQSGHNTVSWYQQALGQGPQFIFQYYREEENGRGNFPPRFSGLQFPNYSSELNVNALELDDSALYLCASSASLAGAYNEQFFGPGTRLTVL.

The rearrangement links TRBV11-2 to TRBJ2-2; 7 bases agree with TRBD1. Trimming removed 5 bases from V and 4 bases from J; junction bases left unmatched: 10. Germline CDR1 and CDR2: SGHAT and FQNNGV. The CDR3 is made up of 16 amino acids. Here the CDR3 DNA reads TGTGCCAGCAGCAGGAAACAGGGGACCTCCACCGGGGAGCTGTTTTTT. The encoded protein is CASSRKQGTSTGELFF.

The rearrangement links TRBV5-4 to TRBJ2-2, with 12 bases identical to TRBD2. With 4 bases clipped from V and 5 bases from J, the junction kept 6 bases outside the gene matches. Germline CDR1 is SGHNT and CDR2 is YYREEE (reference sequence). The CDR3 covers 16 residues. In DNA form, the CDR3 reads TGTGCCAGCAGCCATAGGACTAGCGGGAAAACCGGGGAGCTGTTTTTT. It codes for CASSHRTSGKTGELFF.

This clone was recorded only once. This chain connects TRBV6-1 to TRBJ1-2, with D tentatively TRBD1 (6 bases). The V and J ends lost 8 bases and 1 base respectively, with 17 bases between them. The CDR3 runs to 15 residues. Germline CDR1 is MNHNS and CDR2 is SASEGT. The CDR3 spells CASLPQGQRNYGYTF. The DNA for the CDR3 is TGTGCCAGCCTACCCCAGGGACAACGTAACTATGGCTACACCTTC.